This T cell receptor (beta chain) was captured in a study of cytomegalovirus exposure and HLA in healthy donors. Study-level points and caveats: Later analysis suggested most CMV-associated TCR beta chains were HLA-restricted. Cytomegalovirus-associated status was assigned to approximately 160 TCR beta chains.

Concerning this clone: Its specificity is unknown.

V gave up 0 bases and J gave up 4 bases, with 12 bases separating them. The germline V gene encodes CDR1 LGHNA and CDR2 YNFKEQ. The CDR3 consists of 15 residues. The PCR contained 60 Vbeta and 13 Jbeta primers. Authors' processing steps: Around 76 million unique TCR beta chains, roughly 11 million shared, were counted in a later analysis. Assay: immunoSEQ multiplex PCR; the TCRdb copy retains only in-frame clones and omits some. That table supplies the V and J calls and clone size; D and trimming were determined from the DNA. The sample has about 54,000 clones, and its top ten clones hold approximately 6.5%.

V and J are TRBV4-2 and TRBJ1-2, with D maybe TRBD1 (5 bases). The receptor was isolated from a woman aged 40-49 years in good health and CMV-seronegative. Sequencing was done on a sample of PBMCs. The CDR3 DNA reads TGTGCCAGCAGCCAAGATCCGGGGGAGGGCTATGGCTACACCTTC. Protein sequence: CASSQDPGEGYGYTF.